A selection of T cell receptor beta chains follows, all from one sample in a study of tumour-infiltrating T cells in Burkitt lymphoma. The data were produced by immunoSEQ multiplex PCR, yet TCRdb's version contains in-frame clones alone and is incomplete. The sample includes about 5,600 clones, about 17% of them seen just once. Sequenced sample: tumor tissue. These receptors were collected from a human donor with diffuse large B-cell lymphoma. Both conserved end residues are part of each CDR3. A D gene is named only where the DNA matches it firmly. Clone size is shown for a subset of rows, as once, few, many or a class of expanded clone.

TRBV7-2	NA	TRBD2	TRBJ2-7	TGTGCCAGCAGCCTTAGCGGGAGGGGGAACGAGCAGTACTTC	CASSLSGRGNEQYF
TRBV2	few	NA	TRBJ1-1	TGTGCCAGCAGTGCCGACCGGGGCACTGAAGCTTTCTTT	CASSADRGTEAFF
TRBV6-8	few	TRBD1	TRBJ1-1	TGTGCCAGCAGTAATCGCAGGGGGTGGTTCAGAGCTTTCTTT	CASSNRRGWFRAFF
TRBV15	NA	TRBD2	TRBJ2-2	TGTGCCACTTCTAGCGGGAGGGAAGGTGACACCGGGGAGCTGTTTTTT	CATSSGREGDTGELFF
TRBV6-1	NA	NA	TRBJ2-5	TGTGCCAGCAGTGGACAGGAACAAGAGACCCAGTACTTC	CASSGQEQETQYF
TRBV5-6	NA	NA	TRBJ2-3	TGTGCCAGCAGCTTGCCCCGCCGCGAGGCTACGCAGTATTTT	CASSLPRREATQYF
TRBV7-9	NA	NA	TRBJ2-7	TGTGCCAGCAGCCCCGACTACGAGCAGTACTTC	CASSPDYEQYF
TRBV5-1	NA	NA	TRBJ1-1	TGCGCCAGCAGCTTGGCGCGGGGGGGCCGGACTGAAGCTTTCTTT	CASSLARGGRTEAFF
TRBV5-1	medium-sized	NA	TRBJ2-7	TGCGCCAGCAGCTTGGCAGACGAGCAGTACTTC	CASSLADEQYF
TRBV5-4	NA	NA	TRBJ2-7	TGTGCCAGCAGCTTGGTGGACTCTCCATCCGAGCAGTACTTC	CASSLVDSPSEQYF
TRBV28	NA	NA	TRBJ1-3	TGTGCCAGCAGTTTCCCAGGGTCTTCTGGAAACACCATATATTTT	CASSFPGSSGNTIYF
TRBV9	NA	NA	TRBJ2-5	TGTGCCAGCAGCGGTAGCTCGGAGACCCAGTACTTC	CASSGSSETQYF
TRBV14	few	NA	TRBJ2-7	TGTGCCAGCAGCCAAGAGGACCTGGGCGAGCAGTACTTC	CASSQEDLGEQYF
TRBV10-3	medium-sized	NA	TRBJ1-5	TGTGCCATCGGAGGTGACAGCAATCAGCCCCAGCATTTT	CAIGGDSNQPQHF
TRBV19	few	TRBD2	TRBJ2-3	TGTGCCAGTAGTCTTCGAGCGGGAGGCAGCCCTAGCACAGATACGCAGTATTTT	CASSLRAGGSPSTDTQYF
TRBV7-2	few	NA	TRBJ1-3	TGTGCCAGCAGCCTTGGTGGGGGGCTAGGAAACACCATATATTTT	CASSLGGGLGNTIYF
TRBV5-6	few	TRBD2	TRBJ2-3	TGTGCCAGCAGCTTGCGCTCGAGCGGGAGTGGGGCAGATACGCAGTATTTT	CASSLRSSGSGADTQYF
TRBV11-3	NA	TRBD1	TRBJ2-5	TGTGCCAGCAGCTTGGGGACAGGGGAAACGGAGACCCAGTACTTC	CASSLGTGETETQYF
TRBV6-6	NA	NA	TRBJ2-2	TGTGCCAGCAGTTACTCGGCAGGGAACACCGGGGAGCTGTTTTTT	CASSYSAGNTGELFF
TRBV15	NA	NA	TRBJ1-2	TGTGCCACCAGCCGCCAGCGGCGTATAGGGAGCGCGCGCGGCTACACCTTC	CATSRQRRIGSARGYTF
TRBV29-1	NA	NA	TRBJ2-2	TGCAGCGTGCTGGGGGGCACCGGGGAGCTGTTTTTT	CSVLGGTGELFF
TRBV2	NA	TRBD1	TRBJ1-5	TGTGCCAGCAGGGCCCCAGGGGGCTGGGGCAATCAGCCCCAGCATTTT	CASRAPGGWGNQPQHF
TRBV7-8	NA	TRBD2	TRBJ2-2	TGTGCCAGCAGCTTGACGGGAGGATATGCCGGGGAGCTGTTTTTT	CASSLTGGYAGELFF
TRBV16	NA	NA	TRBJ1-1	TGTGCCAGCAGCCAATCGCGGAACACTGAAGCTTTCTTT	CASSQSRNTEAFF
TRBV5-8	NA	TRBD1	TRBJ2-7	TGTGCCAGCAGCAACCCGGGACAGGGATCCTACGAGCAGTACTTC	CASSNPGQGSYEQYF
TRBV28	NA	TRBD1	TRBJ2-7	TGTGCCAGCAGTTTGGGGACAGGGGTTTACGAGCAGTACTTC	CASSLGTGVYEQYF
TRBV20-1	few	NA	TRBJ2-1	TGCAGTGCTAGAGCCTTTGATGAGCAGTTCTTC	CSARAFDEQFF
TRBV9	NA	NA	TRBJ2-7	TGTGCCAGCAGCCCCCGTTCGACTAGGCGAGGCGAGCAGTACTTC	CASSPRSTRRGEQYF
TRBV2	NA	NA	TRBJ2-3	TGTGCCAGTGTAGCCCGCCTAAGAGAACATACGCAGTATTTT	CASVARLREHTQYF
TRBV28	NA	NA	TRBJ2-7	TGTGCCAGCAGTTCGGTGCAAGGGGTTTCCTACGAGCAGTACTTC	CASSSVQGVSYEQYF
TRBV7-3	few	NA	TRBJ2-2	TGTGCCAGCAGCTCCCCGAACACCGGGGAGCTGTTTTTT	CASSSPNTGELFF
TRBV10-3	once	TRBD2	TRBJ2-3	TGTGCCATCAGTGGGGGCGGGCTAGCGGGCCCGGGGGATACGCAGTATTTT	CAISGGGLAGPGDTQYF
TRBV4-1	NA	NA	TRBJ2-1	TGCGCCAGCAGCCAATCGGCCGGACCCGCATACAATGAGCAGTTCTTC	CASSQSAGPAYNEQFF
TRBV5-1	NA	NA	TRBJ1-2	TGCGCCAGCAGTTCGACAGCTAACTATGGCTACACCTTC	CASSSTANYGYTF
TRBV4-1	NA	NA	TRBJ2-7	TGCGCCAGCAGCCAAGGCCCGGGACTTGAAAAGAACGAGCAGTACTTC	CASSQGPGLEKNEQYF
TRBV29-1	NA	TRBD1	TRBJ2-6	TGCAGCGTTGTCATAACAGGGGTCAACGTCCTGACTTTC	CSVVITGVNVLTF
TRBV5-1	few	NA	TRBJ1-1	TGCGCCAGCAGCCGGATGACAGGCGCAACTGAAGCTTTCTTT	CASSRMTGATEAFF
TRBV30	few	NA	TRBJ2-1	TGTGCCTGGAGCCGGGACCAGCGAGGGGTCTGGAATGAGCAGTTCTTC	CAWSRDQRGVWNEQFF
TRBV7-9	few	NA	TRBJ2-3	TGTGCCAGCAGCCCCAGACTGTACACAGATACGCAGTATTTT	CASSPRLYTDTQYF
TRBV4-2	few	NA	TRBJ2-7	TGTGCCAGCAGCCAAGAGGGCCGCTACGAGCAGTACTTC	CASSQEGRYEQYF
TRBV7-9	NA	NA	TRBJ1-2	TGTGCCAGCAGCTTTGAGGGGATAGATGGCTACACCTTC	CASSFEGIDGYTF
TRBV7-9	NA	NA	TRBJ2-5	TGTGCCAGCAGCCCAGACGACAGCCAAGAGACCCAGTACTTC	CASSPDDSQETQYF
TRBV5-1	NA	NA	TRBJ1-1	TGCGCCAGCAGCTTGAACACTGAAGCTTTCTTT	CASSLNTEAFF
TRBV2	few	NA	TRBJ2-3	TGTGCCAGCAGTGTCTCAGGGCCCGATTTCGGCACAGATACGCAGTATTTT	CASSVSGPDFGTDTQYF
TRBV7-9	few	TRBD2	TRBJ2-1	TGTGCCAGCAGCTCCCAACTAGCGGTTGTAGGGCAGTTCTTC	CASSSQLAVVGQFF
TRBV11-2	NA	NA	TRBJ2-7	TGTGCCAGCACCACCCTTGCGACTAACGAGCAGTACTTC	CASTTLATNEQYF
TRBV19	NA	NA	TRBJ1-2	TGTGCCAGTAGTACCGGGCCCAGCGGCGGCTACACCTTC	CASSTGPSGGYTF
TRBV10-3	few	TRBD2	TRBJ2-3	TGTGCCATCAGTGTCGGGACTAGCGGGAGTAGCACAGATACGCAGTATTTT	CAISVGTSGSSTDTQYF
TRBV30	NA	TRBD2	TRBJ2-7	TGTGCCTGGAGTCCGCCGGGACTACTCTACGAGCAGTACTTC	CAWSPPGLLYEQYF
TRBV5-1	NA	TRBD1	TRBJ1-2	TGCGCCAGCAGCTTGAGACAGGGGGCTGTCTACACCTTC	CASSLRQGAVYTF
TRBV7-8	few	NA	TRBJ1-5	TGTGCCAGCAGCCTACAGGGAGGTCAGCCCCAGCATTTT	CASSLQGGQPQHF
TRBV19	NA	NA	TRBJ1-5	TGTGCCAGTAGTATCGGACACCAACTCAATCAGCCCCAGCATTTT	CASSIGHQLNQPQHF
TRBV7-2	few	TRBD1	TRBJ2-7	TGTGCCAGCAGCCGGGACAGGGCCTACGAGCAGTACTTC	CASSRDRAYEQYF
TRBV7-8	NA	TRBD2	TRBJ2-1	TGTGCCAGCAGCTTAGCAGGGAGGGGCAATGAGCAGTTCTTC	CASSLAGRGNEQFF
TRBV5-8	few	NA	TRBJ1-4	TGTGCCAGCAGCCTTGGGCAGGCGGCAACTAATGAAAAACTGTTTTTT	CASSLGQAATNEKLFF
TRBV7-9	few	NA	TRBJ2-3	TGTGCCAGCAGTTTGGGCTACAGGGACACAGATACGCAGTATTTT	CASSLGYRDTDTQYF